The rows below give T cell receptor beta chains drawn from one sample of a study of blood T cell repertoires in COVID-19. Repertoires were generated with immunoSEQ multiplex PCR, while TCRdb's copy carries only in-frame clones and drops some. The top ten clones hold under 8.5% of a sample with over 150,000 clones, roughly 80% of them seen once. The specimen sequenced was peripheral blood. These receptors were obtained from a human donor in a cohort sampled during active COVID-19. The CDR3 runs from the conserved cysteine through the conserved F or W. The D gene is left open where the match is weak. Part of the rows lack a size; the others show once, few, many or a class for expanded clones.

D	V	J	size	DNA	CDR3
TRBD1	TRBV2	TRBJ1-1	-	TGTGCCACCTCGCAGGGGGGTTACACTGAAGCTTTCTTT	CATSQGGYTEAFF
TRBD2	TRBV12-3/TRBV12-4	TRBJ2-2	-	TGTGCCAGCCGCGGGGGGGGATCCGGGGAGCTGTTTTTT	CASRGGGSGELFF
TRBD2	TRBV28	TRBJ2-1	-	TGTGCCAGCAGTTCCCCGGGGGGCTCCTACAATGAGCAGTTCTTC	CASSSPGGSYNEQFF
-	TRBV30	TRBJ1-2	few	TGTGCCTCCTCCGACGTGGGACTTTACTATGGCTACACCTTC	CASSDVGLYYGYTF
TRBD1	TRBV7-6	TRBJ2-7	once	TGTGCCAGCAGCTTAGTTCCGGGACAGGGACGCCATTACGAGCAGTACTTC	CASSLVPGQGRHYEQYF
TRBD1	TRBV2	TRBJ1-4	-	TGTGCCAGCAGCGACAGGGTTAGTCCTAATGAAAAACTGTTTTTT	CASSDRVSPNEKLFF
-	TRBV3-1/TRBV3-2	TRBJ1-6	few	TGTGCCAGCAGCCCTAAGGACAGTTCACCCCTCCACTTT	CASSPKDSSPLHF
TRBD2	TRBV7-2	TRBJ2-5	-	TGTGCCAGCAGCTTAGGGGGGGGGTTGAGAGAGACCCAGTACTTC	CASSLGGGLRETQYF
TRBD1	TRBV10-1	TRBJ2-3	-	TGCGCCAGCAGCCCGGGACAGTCCACAGATACGCAGTATTTT	CASSPGQSTDTQYF
-	TRBV11-2	TRBJ1-2	-	TGTGCCAGCAGCCTCGACTTAGGCCTCGGGGGCTACACCTTC	CASSLDLGLGGYTF
-	TRBV7-6	TRBJ1-3	-	TGTGCCAGCAGCTTATCGCAGGGGCGATATGGAAACACCATATATTTT	CASSLSQGRYGNTIYF
-	TRBV7-2	TRBJ2-3	-	TGTGCCAGCAGCTCAATCAGGGGCACAGATACGCAGTATTTT	CASSSIRGTDTQYF
-	TRBV5-1	TRBJ2-7	-	TGCGCCAGCAGCTTGGGGACTAACCCTTCCTACGAGCAGTACTTC	CASSLGTNPSYEQYF
TRBD1	TRBV5-1	TRBJ1-6	-	TGCGCCAGCAGCTCGGACAGGGGGTATAATTCACCCCTCCACTTT	CASSSDRGYNSPLHF
-	TRBV19	TRBJ1-1	-	TGTGCCAGTAGTCCAGGGCCACAGAACACTGAAGCTTTCTTT	CASSPGPQNTEAFF
-	TRBV9	TRBJ1-2	-	TGTGCCAGCAGCGACGTGGCAGGGGCTAACTATGGCTACACCTTC	CASSDVAGANYGYTF
TRBD1	TRBV2	TRBJ2-3	-	TGTGCCAGCAGTGAAGCGTTACCTTCCGTCGGGACAGCTAGCACAGATACGCAGTATTTT	CASSEALPSVGTASTDTQYF
-	TRBV1	TRBJ1-2	-	TGCACCAGCAGCCACAGGGGGCCTGGCTACACCTTC	CTSSHRGPGYTF
TRBD2	TRBV6-4	TRBJ2-3	-	TGTGCCAGCAGTCCGACTAGCGGGGGTCTAACAGATACGCAGTATTTT	CASSPTSGGLTDTQYF
-	TRBV20-1	TRBJ2-7	-	TGCAGTGCTAGAGACGGCTACGAGCAGTACTTC	CSARDGYEQYF
-	TRBV4-2	TRBJ2-1	-	TGTGCCAGCAGCCAAGCAGGGGACAATGAGCAGTTCTTC	CASSQAGDNEQFF
TRBD1	TRBV3-1/TRBV3-2	TRBJ1-4	-	TGTGCCAGCAGCCGTGGACAGGGGGAAGGAAAACTGTTTTTT	CASSRGQGEGKLFF
-	TRBV6-1	TRBJ1-1	-	TGTGCCAGCAGTGAGGGGCGGGGCGCTTTCTTT	CASSEGRGAFF
-	TRBV7-5	TRBJ2-6	-	TGTGTCAGAAGCGCCGGGACAGGAAATTGTGGGGCCAACGTCCTGACTTTC	CVRSAGTGNCGANVLTF
TRBD2	TRBV10-1	TRBJ2-5	few	TGCGCCAGCATCTACCTGTTAGCGGGGACCCAGTACTTC	CASIYLLAGTQYF
-	TRBV11-2	TRBJ1-2	-	TGTGCCAGCAGCTCGGCGGCTAACTATGGCTACACCTTC	CASSSAANYGYTF
-	TRBV7-2	TRBJ2-5	-	TGTGCCAGCAGCTTAGACGTTAGCCAAGAGACCCAGTACTTC	CASSLDVSQETQYF
-	TRBV6-5	TRBJ2-1	-	TGTGCCAGCGGCCACAATGAGCAGTTCTTC	CASGHNEQFF
-	TRBV6-1	TRBJ1-2	-	TGTGCCAGCAGTGAAGTCGACAGTAACTATGGCTACACCTTC	CASSEVDSNYGYTF
TRBD2	TRBV5-1	TRBJ2-5	once	TGCGCCAGCAGCTCGGGGACGGGGGGGCCGGGGACCCAGTACTTC	CASSSGTGGPGTQYF
TRBD1	TRBV7-9	TRBJ2-7	-	TGTGCCAGCAGCTTGGGGACAGGAGGCGAGCAGTACTTC	CASSLGTGGEQYF
-	TRBV6-5	TRBJ1-4	-	TGTGCCAGCAGTTACTCGGGAAGCGCGGGAGAAAAACTGTTTTTT	CASSYSGSAGEKLFF
-	TRBV6-6	TRBJ2-1	-	TGTGCCAGCAGTCCTCGACAGGTCGTTGAGCAGTTCTTC	CASSPRQVVEQFF
-	TRBV7-9	TRBJ1-1	few	TGTGCCAGCAGCTTTTCCGGGAACACTGAAGCTTTCTTT	CASSFSGNTEAFF
TRBD2	TRBV6-1	TRBJ2-5	once	TGTGCCAGCAGTGAAGCGCCAGCTTGGCTAGCGGGGGGGCAAGAGACCCAGTACTTC	CASSEAPAWLAGGQETQYF
-	TRBV19	TRBJ2-1	-	TGTGCCAGTAGTACGACACAGGGCTGGGGGCAGTTCTTC	CASSTTQGWGQFF
TRBD1	TRBV5-1	TRBJ1-3	-	TGCGCCAGCAGCCTAGGGACAGTGCTTGGAAACACCATATATTTT	CASSLGTVLGNTIYF
-	TRBV6-5	TRBJ2-5	-	TGTGCCAGCAGTACAAGAGAGACCCAGTACTTC	CASSTRETQYF
-	TRBV5-1	TRBJ1-1	-	TGCGCCAGCCGACAGGAGCACACTGAAGCTTTCTTT	CASRQEHTEAFF
TRBD1	TRBV11-1	TRBJ1-6	-	TGTGCCAGCAGCTTAGGGACAGGGGCTTCACCCCTCCACTTT	CASSLGTGASPLHF
TRBD1	TRBV27	TRBJ2-6	-	TGTGCCAGCCGCCTCGGGACAGGGGGTGCTGGGGCCAACGTCCTGACTTTC	CASRLGTGGAGANVLTF
TRBD2	TRBV15	TRBJ2-7	-	TGTGCCACCAGCAGAGATCTCGCTAGCGGGGGGGAGCCCTACGAGCAGTACTTC	CATSRDLASGGEPYEQYF
-	TRBV5-1	TRBJ1-5	-	TGCGCCAGCAGCACAGGGCCTCAAGAGGGGCAGCCCCAGCATTTT	CASSTGPQEGQPQHF
-	TRBV2	TRBJ1-1	-	TGTGCCAGCAGTGAATGGGGGGGCAGTAGTGAAGCTTTCTTT	CASSEWGGSSEAFF
-	TRBV3-1/TRBV3-2	TRBJ2-3	-	TGTGCCAGCAGCCAAGGAGGCAGCGCGGGGGCGGCCACGCAGTATTTT	CASSQGGSAGAATQYF
TRBD1	TRBV9	TRBJ1-1	-	TGTGCCAGCAGCGTAGGGGGACAGACTGAAGCTTTCTTT	CASSVGGQTEAFF
-	TRBV18	TRBJ2-7	-	TGTGCCAGCTCACCAGCGGGGAACTCCTACGAGCAGTACTTC	CASSPAGNSYEQYF
-	TRBV5-6	TRBJ2-6	-	TGTGCCAGCAGCTTGGTGTCCTCTTGGCCTGGGGCCAACGTCCTGACTTTC	CASSLVSSWPGANVLTF
-	TRBV19	TRBJ1-1	once	TGTGCCAGTAGTATGGGAGGGCCGTTCACTGAAGCTTTCTTT	CASSMGGPFTEAFF
TRBD1	TRBV14	TRBJ1-2	few	TGTGCCAGCAGCCAAATGGGACAGGGCTATGGCTACACCTTC	CASSQMGQGYGYTF
TRBD1	TRBV4-1	TRBJ1-2	-	TGCGCCAGCAGCCAAGATGCGGACGGGACAGGGGGCTCGAACTATGGCTACACCTTC	CASSQDADGTGGSNYGYTF
-	TRBV30	TRBJ2-5	-	TGTGCCTGGGGACTATTACAAGAGACCCAGTACTTC	CAWGLLQETQYF
-	TRBV5-4	TRBJ1-1	once	TGTGCCAGCAGCTTTCAGGGCTTCTCCACTGAAGCTTTCTTT	CASSFQGFSTEAFF